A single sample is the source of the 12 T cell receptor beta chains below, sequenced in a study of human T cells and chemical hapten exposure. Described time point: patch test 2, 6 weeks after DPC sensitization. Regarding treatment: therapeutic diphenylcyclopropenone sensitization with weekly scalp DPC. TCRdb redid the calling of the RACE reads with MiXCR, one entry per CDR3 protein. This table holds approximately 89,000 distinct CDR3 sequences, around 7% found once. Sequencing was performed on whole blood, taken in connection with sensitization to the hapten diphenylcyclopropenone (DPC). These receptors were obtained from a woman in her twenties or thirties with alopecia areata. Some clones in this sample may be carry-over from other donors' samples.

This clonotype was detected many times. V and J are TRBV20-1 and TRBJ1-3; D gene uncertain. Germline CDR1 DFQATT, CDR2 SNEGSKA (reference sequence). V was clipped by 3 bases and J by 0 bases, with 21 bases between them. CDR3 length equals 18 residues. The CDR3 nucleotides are TGCAGTGCTAGTAATACGCCGGAGCAGCTGAGCTCTGGAAACACCATATATTTT. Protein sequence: CSASNTPEQLSSGNTIYF.

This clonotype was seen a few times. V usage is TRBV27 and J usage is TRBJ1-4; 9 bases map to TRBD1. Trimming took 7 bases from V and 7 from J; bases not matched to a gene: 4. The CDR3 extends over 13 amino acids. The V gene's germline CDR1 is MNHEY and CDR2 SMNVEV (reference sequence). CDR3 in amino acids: CASKKTGGEKLFF. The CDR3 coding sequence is TGTGCCAGCAAAAAGACAGGGGGTGAAAAACTGTTTTTT. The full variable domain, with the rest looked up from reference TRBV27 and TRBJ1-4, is EAQVTQNPRYLITVTGKKLTVTCSQNMNHEYMSWYRQDPGLGLRQIYYSMNVEVTDKGDVPEGYKVSRKEKRNFPLILESPSPNQTSLYFCASKKTGGEKLFFGSGTQLSVL.

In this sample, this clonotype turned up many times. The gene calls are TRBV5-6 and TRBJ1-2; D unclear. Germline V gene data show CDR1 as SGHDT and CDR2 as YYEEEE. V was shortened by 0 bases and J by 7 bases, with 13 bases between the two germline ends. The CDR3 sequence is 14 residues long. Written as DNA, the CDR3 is TGTGCCAGCAGCTTGGGGGTGGGAGACTTTGGCTACACCTTC. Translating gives CASSLGVGDFGYTF.

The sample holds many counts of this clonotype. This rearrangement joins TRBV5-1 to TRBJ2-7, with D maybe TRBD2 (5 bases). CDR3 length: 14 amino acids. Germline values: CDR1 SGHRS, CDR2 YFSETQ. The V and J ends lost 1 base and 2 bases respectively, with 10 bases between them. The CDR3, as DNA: TGCGCCAGCAGCTTGAGCGGAAGACCCTACGAGCAGTACTTC. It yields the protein CASSLSGRPYEQYF.

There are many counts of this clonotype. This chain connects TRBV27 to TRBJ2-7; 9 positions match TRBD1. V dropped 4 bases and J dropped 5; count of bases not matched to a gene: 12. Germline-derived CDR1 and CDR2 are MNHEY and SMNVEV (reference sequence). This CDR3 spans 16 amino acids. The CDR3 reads CASSSILGQGVHEQYF. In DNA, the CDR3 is TGTGCCAGCAGTTCGATTCTGGGACAGGGAGTTCACGAGCAGTACTTC.

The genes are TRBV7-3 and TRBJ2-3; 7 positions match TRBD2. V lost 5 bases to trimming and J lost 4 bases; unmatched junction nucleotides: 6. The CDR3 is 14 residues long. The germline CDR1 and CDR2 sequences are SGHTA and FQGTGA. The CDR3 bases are TGTGCCAGCAGCCTCGGACTAGGGGCAGATACGCAGTATTTT. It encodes CASSLGLGADTQYF.

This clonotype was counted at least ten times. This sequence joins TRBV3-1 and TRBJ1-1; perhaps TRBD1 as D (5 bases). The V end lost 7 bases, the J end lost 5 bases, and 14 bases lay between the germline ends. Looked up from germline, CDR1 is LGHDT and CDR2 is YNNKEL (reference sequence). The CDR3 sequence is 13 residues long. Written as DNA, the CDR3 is TGTGCCAGCACCACCAATGGGGGGACTGAAGCTTTCTTT. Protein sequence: CASTTNGGTEAFF. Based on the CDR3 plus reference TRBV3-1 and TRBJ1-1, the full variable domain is DTAVSQTPKYLVTQMGNDKSIKCEQNLGHDTMYWYKQDSKKFLKIMFSYNNKELIINETVPNRFSPKSPDKAHLNLHINSLELGDSAVYFCASTTNGGTEAFFGQGTRLTVV.

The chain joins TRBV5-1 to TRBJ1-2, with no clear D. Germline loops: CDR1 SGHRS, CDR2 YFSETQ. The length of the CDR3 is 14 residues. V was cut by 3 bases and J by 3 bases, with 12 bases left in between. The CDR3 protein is CASSSIPGHYGYTF. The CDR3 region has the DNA TGCGCCAGCAGCTCGATACCGGGCCACTATGGCTACACCTTC. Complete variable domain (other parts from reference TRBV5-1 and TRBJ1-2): KAGVTQTPRYLIKTRGQQVTLSCSPISGHRSVSWYQQTPGQGLQFLFEYFSETQRNKGNFPGRFSGRQFSNSRSEMNVSTLELGDSALYLCASSSIPGHYGYTFGSGTRLTVV.

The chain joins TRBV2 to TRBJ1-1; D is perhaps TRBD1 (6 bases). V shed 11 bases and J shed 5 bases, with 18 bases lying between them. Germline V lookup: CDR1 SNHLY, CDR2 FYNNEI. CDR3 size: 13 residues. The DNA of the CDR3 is TGTGCCGGCCAGGGACAATCTAGTACTGAAGCTTTCTTT. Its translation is CAGQGQSSTEAFF.

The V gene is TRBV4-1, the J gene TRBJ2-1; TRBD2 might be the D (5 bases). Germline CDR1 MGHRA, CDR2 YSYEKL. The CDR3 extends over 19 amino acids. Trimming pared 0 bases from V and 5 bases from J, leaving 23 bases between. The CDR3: CASSQDRGSEARRNNEQFF. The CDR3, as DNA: TGCGCCAGCAGCCAAGATCGGGGATCAGAGGCAAGACGGAACAATGAGCAGTTCTTC.

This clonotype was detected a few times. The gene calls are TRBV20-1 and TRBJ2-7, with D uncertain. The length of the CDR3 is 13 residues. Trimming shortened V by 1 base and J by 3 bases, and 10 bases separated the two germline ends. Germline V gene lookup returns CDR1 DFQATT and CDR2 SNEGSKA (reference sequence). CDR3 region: CSARVPQRYEQYF. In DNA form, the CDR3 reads TGCAGTGCTAGAGTACCTCAACGCTACGAGCAGTACTTC.

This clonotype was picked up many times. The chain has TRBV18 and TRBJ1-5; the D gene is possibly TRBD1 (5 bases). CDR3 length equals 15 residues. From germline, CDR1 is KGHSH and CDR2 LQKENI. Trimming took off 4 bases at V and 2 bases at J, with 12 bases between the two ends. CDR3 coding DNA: TGTGCCAGCTCACGAGGACAAGGGGGCAATCAGCCCCAGCATTTT. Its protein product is CASSRGQGGNQPQHF.